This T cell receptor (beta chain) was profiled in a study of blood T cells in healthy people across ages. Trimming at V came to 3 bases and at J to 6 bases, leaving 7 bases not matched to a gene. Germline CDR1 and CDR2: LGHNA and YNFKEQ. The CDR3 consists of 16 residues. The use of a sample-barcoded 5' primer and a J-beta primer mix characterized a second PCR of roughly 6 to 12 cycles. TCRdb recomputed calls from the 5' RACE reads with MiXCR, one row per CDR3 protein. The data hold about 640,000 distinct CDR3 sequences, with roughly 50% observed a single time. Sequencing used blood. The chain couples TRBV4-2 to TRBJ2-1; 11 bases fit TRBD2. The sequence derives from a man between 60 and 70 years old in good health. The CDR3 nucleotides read TGTGCCAGCAGCCATATAGCGGGGGGGTCCCCCAATGAGCAGTTCTTC. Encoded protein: CASSHIAGGSPNEQFF.